The 16 T cell receptor beta chains below come from one sample, sequenced in a study of PD-1 blockade in mismatch repair-deficient tumors. Data came from immunoSEQ multiplex PCR; TCRdb stores just in-frame clones and leaves some out. In the table there are 38,000 or so clones, approximately 81% of which are singletons. Sequencing was performed on peripheral blood, taken roughly 76 weeks after starting pembrolizumab. The receptor source for this set is an adult with mismatch repair-deficient cancer.

The V call is TRBV7-3, the J call TRBJ2-5; perhaps TRBD1 as D (6 bases). CDR1 and CDR2 (germline): SGHTA, FQGTGA. This CDR3 has 17 residues. V was trimmed by 1 base and J by 2 bases, leaving 17 bases between them. CDR3 DNA: TGTGCCAGCAGCTTAAGGTCTCGGGACACTGCGCAAGAGACCCAGTACTTC. Its translation: CASSLRSRDTAQETQYF.

The chain combines TRBV5-4 with TRBJ2-5, with 9 bases identical to TRBD2. Per germline, CDR1 SGHNT and CDR2 YYREEE (reference sequence). The length of the CDR3 is 16 residues. With 0 bases clipped from V and 5 bases from J, the junction kept 8 bases outside the gene matches. CDR3 bases: TGTGCCAGCAGCTTGGCATTAGCGGGAGTCGGGGAGACCCAGTACTTC. Protein: CASSLALAGVGETQYF.

V gene TRBV30 combines with J gene TRBJ1-2, with a possible D match to TRBD1 (5 bases). The CDR3 runs 13 residues. Germline V gene sequence: CDR1 GTSNPN, CDR2 SVGIG (reference sequence). The germline V and J ends were trimmed by 0 bases and 7 bases, with 12 bases remaining between them. CDR3 amino acids: CAWSVGQGGGYTF. The CDR3 region has the DNA TGTGCCTGGAGTGTAGGGCAGGGCGGTGGCTACACCTTC. Using reference TRBV30 and TRBJ1-2 for the parts outside the CDR3, the full variable domain is SQTIHQWPATLVQPVGSPLSLECTVEGTSNPNLYWYRQAAGRGLQLLFYSVGIGQISSEVPQNLSASRPQDRQFILSSKKLLLSDSGFYLCAWSVGQGGGYTFGSGTRLTVV.

This chain uses TRBV15 with TRBJ2-3, with D possibly being TRBD1 (7 bases). This CDR3 comprises 16 residues. Germline assignment: CDR1 LNHNV and CDR2 YYDKDF (reference sequence). V lost 0 bases, J lost 1 base, and 11 bases lay in between. CDR3 amino acids: CATSREGRGGTDTQYF. The CDR3 nucleotides read TGTGCCACCAGCAGAGAGGGCAGGGGGGGCACAGATACGCAGTATTTT.

J is TRBJ1-1 and V is TRBV6-6; 7 bases line up with TRBD1. Trimming cost V 11 bases and J 2 bases; bases outside gene matches: 8. This CDR3 spans 13 amino acids. From germline, CDR1 is MNHNY and CDR2 SVGAGI (reference sequence). CDR3 residues: CAGPGGGNTEAFF. The CDR3 DNA reads TGTGCCGGCCCAGGGGGTGGTAACACTGAAGCTTTCTTT.

The chain uses TRBV15 and TRBJ2-7; 12 nucleotides line up with TRBD2. This CDR3 is built from 17 residues. CDR1 is LNHNV, CDR2 YYDKDF, per germline (reference sequence). J lost 6 bases, V lost 0 bases, and 9 bases had no gene match. CDR3 DNA sequence: TGTGCCACCAGCAGAGATTCTGAGGGGGGACTAGCGGGCGAGCAGTACTTC. This sequence encodes CATSRDSEGGLAGEQYF.

This sequence joins TRBV9 and TRBJ2-3, with TRBD1 matching over 9 bases. The CDR3 spans 18 residues. The germline CDR1 and CDR2 sequences are SGDLS and YYNGEE. V trimming: 0 bases; J trimming: 4 bases; junction bases outside the gene matches: 12. The CDR3 region is CASSVALGQGPEADTQYF. For the CDR3, the DNA is TGTGCCAGCAGCGTAGCTTTGGGACAGGGACCTGAGGCAGATACGCAGTATTTT.

The chain links TRBV5-6 to TRBJ2-1, with D maybe TRBD2 (5 bases). CDR1 and CDR2 (germline): SGHDT, YYEEEE. This CDR3 is built from 14 residues. V dropped 1 base and J dropped 4 bases, with 9 bases sitting between them. The CDR3 here is CASSLSSEYNEQFF. As DNA, the CDR3 is TGTGCCAGCAGCTTGAGTAGCGAATACAATGAGCAGTTCTTC.

The chain is built from TRBV29-1 and TRBJ2-5; weak D call: TRBD2 (5 bases). Germline V CDR1 and CDR2: SQVTM, ANQGSEA. Between the trimmed V and J ends, which lost 7 bases and 2 bases, there was a span of 11 bases. This CDR3 contains 12 residues. CDR3 nucleotide sequence: TGCAGCGCGTCCGGGAATCAAGAGACCCAGTACTTC. It is translated as CSASGNQETQYF.

The chain carries TRBV19 and TRBJ2-7, with TRBD1 matching over 9 bases. The CDR3 runs 15 residues. After removal of 5 bases from V and 3 bases from J, the junction contained 8 bases not matched to a gene. CDR1 and CDR2 from the germline V gene are LNHDA and SQIVND (reference sequence). The CDR3 here is CASSLKDRGLYEQYF. The CDR3 region has the DNA TGTGCCAGTAGTCTAAAGGACAGGGGACTCTACGAGCAGTACTTC.

The chain carries TRBV7-2 and TRBJ2-1; 11 bases map to TRBD1. The germline CDR1 and CDR2 sequences are SGHTA and FQGNSA. The CDR3 consists of 16 residues. With V trimmed by 2 bases and J by 5 bases, 5 bases remained unmatched. CDR3 sequence: CASSLWTGQGDNEQFF. The CDR3 coding sequence is TGTGCCAGCAGCTTATGGACGGGACAGGGGGACAATGAGCAGTTCTTC.

This clone was observed once. The CDR3 is CASSFASGSSYNEQFF. CDR3 coding DNA: TGTGCCAGCAGCTTCGCCAGCGGGAGTTCCTACAATGAGCAGTTCTTC. The genes are TRBV7-9 and TRBJ2-1, with TRBD2 identical over 8 bases. CDR3 size: 16 residues. Per germline, CDR1 SEHNR and CDR2 FQNEAQ (reference sequence). The V segment lost 3 bases and the J segment 1 base; nucleotides outside the gene matches: 5. Full variable domain (missing parts from reference TRBV7-9 and TRBJ2-1): DTGVSQNPRHKITKRGQNVTFRCDPISEHNRLYWYRQTLGQGPEFLTYFQNEAQLEKSRLLSDRFSAERPKGSFSTLEIQRTEQGDSAMYLCASSFASGSSYNEQFFGPGTRLTVL.

The genes are TRBV13 and TRBJ2-1; 9 nucleotides agree with TRBD2. The V gene's germline CDR1 is PRHDT and CDR2 FYEKMQ (reference sequence). V shed 1 base, J shed 9 bases, and the junction held 10 bases outside the gene matches. This CDR3 has 16 residues. The CDR3 here is CASSLEKRGREPEQFF. For the CDR3, the DNA is TGTGCCAGCAGCTTAGAGAAGCGCGGGAGGGAGCCTGAGCAGTTCTTC.

This sequence joins TRBV6-6 and TRBJ1-2; D is ambiguous. This CDR3 spans 13 amino acids. Germline loops: CDR1 MNHNY, CDR2 SVGAGI (reference sequence). V lost 7 bases and J lost 1, with 10 bases in between. The CDR3 here is CASTLQSNYGYTF. DNA of the CDR3: TGTGCCAGCACGCTACAGAGTAACTATGGCTACACCTTC.

The chain joins TRBV5-1 to TRBJ2-1, with D possibly being TRBD2 (5 bases). The germline V and J ends were trimmed by 0 bases and 5 bases, with 9 bases remaining between them. This CDR3 region has 14 residues. Germline-derived CDR1 and CDR2 are SGHRS and YFSETQ. The CDR3 region has the DNA TGCGCCAGCAGCTTGGTGTCGCGGGACAATGAGCAGTTCTTC. This sequence encodes CASSLVSRDNEQFF.

By share of the sample, this clone is large (0.1 to 1%). The chain employs TRBV14 and TRBJ2-7; TRBD2 matches 7 bases. The CDR3 sequence is 14 residues long. Germline lookup yields CDR1 SGHDN and CDR2 FVKESK. V was clipped by 3 bases and J by 2 bases; unmatched bases: 4. The CDR3 DNA reads as TGTGCCAGCAGCCAGGCCGGGACTACCTACGAGCAGTACTTC. It is translated as CASSQAGTTYEQYF.